Here is one T cell receptor beta chain with its context. Antigen unknown. Germline CDR1 reads SNHLY; CDR2 reads FYNNEI. Trimming removed 3 bases at V and 9 bases at J, with 9 bases between. This CDR3 has 13 residues. This sample is part of a study of shared clonotypes between healthy human individuals. On the study more broadly: The donor group consisted of two women and three men, aged 18 to 49. Broader study findings: A generally larger estimated richness was seen in naive subsets than in memory subsets. The four-donor shared clonotypes exceeded non-shared clonotypes in generation probability, with non-shared ones scoring lower. Rarefaction showed that sequencing of sorted subsets was incomplete (despite large depth).

Naive-designated CD8 cells lacked CD45RO, were positively enriched for CCR7, and omitted terminally differentiated effector memory CD45RA+ cells. Data came from immunoSEQ multiplex PCR; TCRdb stores just in-frame clones and leaves some out. The data hold about 2 million clones, with approximately 94% observed a single time. The TCR originated in a man younger than 35 in good health. The source material was naive CD8+ T cells sorted from blood. This chain links TRBV2 with TRBJ1-6; D call uncertain. This CDR3 is CASSDSGVSPLHF. The CDR3 nucleotides read TGTGCCAGCAGTGATAGCGGGGTTTCACCCCTCCACTTT.